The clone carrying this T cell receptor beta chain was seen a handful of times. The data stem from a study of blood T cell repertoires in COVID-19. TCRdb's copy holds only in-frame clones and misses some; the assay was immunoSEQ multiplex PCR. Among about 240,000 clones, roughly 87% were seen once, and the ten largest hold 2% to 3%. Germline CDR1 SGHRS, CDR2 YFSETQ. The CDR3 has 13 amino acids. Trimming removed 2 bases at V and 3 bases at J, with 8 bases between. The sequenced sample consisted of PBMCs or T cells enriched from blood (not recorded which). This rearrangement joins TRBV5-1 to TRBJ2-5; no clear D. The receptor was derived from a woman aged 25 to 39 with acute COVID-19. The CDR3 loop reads CASSFTVEETQYF. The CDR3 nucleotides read TGCGCCAGCAGCTTCACGGTGGAAGAGACCCAGTACTTC.